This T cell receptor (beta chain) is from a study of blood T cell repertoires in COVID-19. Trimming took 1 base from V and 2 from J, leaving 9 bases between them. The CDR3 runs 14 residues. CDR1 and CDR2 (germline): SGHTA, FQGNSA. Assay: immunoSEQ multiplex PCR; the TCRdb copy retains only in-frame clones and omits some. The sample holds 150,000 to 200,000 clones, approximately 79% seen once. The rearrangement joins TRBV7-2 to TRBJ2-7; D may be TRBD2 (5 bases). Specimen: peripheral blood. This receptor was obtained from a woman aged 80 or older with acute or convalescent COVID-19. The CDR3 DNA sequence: TGTGCCAGCAGCTTAGGGGGAGATACCTACGAGCAGTACTTC. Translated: CASSLGGDTYEQYF.